This is a list of T cell receptor beta chains from one sample in a study of blood T cell repertoires in COVID-19. TCRdb keeps only in-frame clones here, not all; method: immunoSEQ multiplex PCR. The repertoire has around 140,000 clones, 85% to 90% of them found once; the top ten carry over 9%. The sequencing sample was made of PBMCs or T cells enriched from blood (not recorded which). The receptors here all came from a man aged 55 to 70 who had recovered from COVID-19. The conserved cysteine and the conserved F or W are not part of the CDR3 here.

v_gene	len	j_gene	CDR3aa
TRBV7-9	12	TRBJ2-7	ASGGVAGDYEQY
TRBV5-5	14	TRBJ2-1	ASSFRDRVAYNEQF
TRBV5-1	13	TRBJ2-4	ASSLGSGGGNIQY
TRBV27	13	TRBJ1-5	ASSRDLLGLQPQH
TRBV14	12	TRBJ2-1	ASSPRTGRNEQF
TRBV18	13	TRBJ2-7	ASSPISGPSYEQY
TRBV5-4	12	TRBJ2-2	ASSLELAGGELF
TRBV10-2	14	TRBJ2-3	ASSESRTSFGRKQY
TRBV24-1	13	TRBJ2-1	ATSDPGTSGNEQF
TRBV27	13	TRBJ2-1	ASSFSLGSRYEQF
TRBV14	13	TRBJ2-5	ASSQRGGRGETQY
TRBV18	9	TRBJ1-1	ASSPEGPAF
TRBV5-1	14	TRBJ1-6	ASSLSPGPKASPLH
TRBV7-9	12	TRBJ1-3	ASRGAGSGNTIY
TRBV28	13	TRBJ1-2	ASSTRQGSNYGYT
TRBV6-5	13	TRBJ1-2	ASSSTGTGIGGYT
TRBV2	11	TRBJ1-1	ATRDRRDTEAF
TRBV19	10	TRBJ2-3	ASSINTDTQY
TRBV7-6	9	TRBJ2-5	ASSSQETQY
TRBV28	15	TRBJ1-1	ASSLLRTGGVGTEAF
TRBV11-2	13	TRBJ2-7	ASSYGTSAAYEQY
TRBV28	13	TRBJ1-3	ASSLDPGRGNTIY
TRBV20-1	11	TRBJ2-5	SASEFTEETQY
TRBV10-2	11	TRBJ2-5	ASVGQGLETQY
TRBV18	11	TRBJ1-3	ATLQSSGNTIY
TRBV12-3/TRBV12-4	10	TRBJ2-7	ASSFGSYEQY
TRBV28	14	TRBJ2-5	ASSLPGGMGMETQY
TRBV10-2	10	TRBJ2-3	ASRQNTDTQY
TRBV3-1/TRBV3-2	11	TRBJ2-3	ASSPPGTDTQY
TRBV19	13	TRBJ2-1	ASSTAGTKGNEQF
TRBV5-1	12	TRBJ2-1	ASSAGSSYNEQF
TRBV6-5	12	TRBJ1-2	ASSMTGYNYGYT
TRBV2	12	TRBJ2-7	ASSPGTGPYEQY